A selection of T cell receptor beta chains follows, all from one sample in a study of OX40 agonist ivuxolimab in advanced cancers. Clones were read by immunoSEQ multiplex PCR, and TCRdb kept only the in-frame ones, dropping some. The repertoire includes some 83,000 clones, approximately 91% of them detected once, and around 0.7% sits in the top ten. The specimen was CD4+ or CD8+ T cells sorted from blood, collected in a trial of the OX40 agonist ivuxolimab. These receptors originate from an adult with an advanced solid tumor such as melanoma, head and neck, liver or kidney cancer. Each CDR3 is given with its conserved first and last residue. The D gene is left open where the match is weak. Some rows mark clone size as missing; the rest say once, few, many or name a class of expanded clone.

TRBJ2-4	TRBV5-1	.	.	TGCGCCAGCAGCCCGGGGGATGGAAACATTCAGTACTTC	CASSPGDGNIQYF
TRBJ1-6	TRBV18	.	.	TGTGCCAGCTCACCAGGGCGGGACCCAGGTGCCCTCCACTTT	CASSPGRDPGALHF
TRBJ2-7	TRBV2	.	.	TGTGCCAGCACCGAAGGGAGGAGGACTACCTACGAGCAGTACTTC	CASTEGRRTTYEQYF
TRBJ2-7	TRBV7-2	.	TRBD2	TGTGCCAGCAGCTTGGGTCCTAGCGGTCGCTACGAGCAGTACTTC	CASSLGPSGRYEQYF
TRBJ2-1	TRBV7-2	.	.	TGTGCCAGCAGTTCTAGGGGTACACGGGACAATGAGCAGTTCTTC	CASSSRGTRDNEQFF
TRBJ1-2	TRBV27	.	TRBD1	TGTGCCAGCAGTTTAAGCCTGCCGGGACAGGGAGGCTATGGCTACACCTTC	CASSLSLPGQGGYGYTF
TRBJ1-1	TRBV6-5	.	.	TGTGCCAGCGGGGCGGCGGGGGGCACTGAAGCTTTCTTT	CASGAAGGTEAFF
TRBJ2-5	TRBV19	.	TRBD2	TGTGCCAGCGCGAGCGGGAGGTGGGAGACCCAGTACTTC	CASASGRWETQYF
TRBJ1-1	TRBV6-5	.	.	TGTGCCAGCAGTTACGCCGGAGGGACTTCCCAGGCTTTCTTT	CASSYAGGTSQAFF
TRBJ1-1	TRBV10-2	.	.	TGCGCCAGCAGTGAGTTTCTGGAACCGGAAGCTTTCTTT	CASSEFLEPEAFF
TRBJ1-2	TRBV28	.	.	TGTGCCAGCTCTCTCAACTATGGCTACACCTTC	CASSLNYGYTF
TRBJ1-1	TRBV18	.	.	TGTGCCAGCTCACCACGAGGGTTTAACACTGAAGCTTTCTTT	CASSPRGFNTEAFF
TRBJ1-1	TRBV7-8	.	.	TGTGCCAGCAGCGCCGAGACCGCGGGGACTGAAGCTTTCTTT	CASSAETAGTEAFF
TRBJ1-1	TRBV7-2	.	.	TGTGCCAGCAGCGTCAGGGGTGAGACTGAAGCTTTCTTT	CASSVRGETEAFF
TRBJ2-1	TRBV27	.	TRBD2	TGTGCCAGCAGCCGAAAGGGACTAGCGGGAGGCAATGAGCAGTTCTTC	CASSRKGLAGGNEQFF
TRBJ1-4	TRBV18	few	TRBD1	TGTGCCAGCTCACCCGGGACAGGGGAAGAAAAACTGTTTTTT	CASSPGTGEEKLFF